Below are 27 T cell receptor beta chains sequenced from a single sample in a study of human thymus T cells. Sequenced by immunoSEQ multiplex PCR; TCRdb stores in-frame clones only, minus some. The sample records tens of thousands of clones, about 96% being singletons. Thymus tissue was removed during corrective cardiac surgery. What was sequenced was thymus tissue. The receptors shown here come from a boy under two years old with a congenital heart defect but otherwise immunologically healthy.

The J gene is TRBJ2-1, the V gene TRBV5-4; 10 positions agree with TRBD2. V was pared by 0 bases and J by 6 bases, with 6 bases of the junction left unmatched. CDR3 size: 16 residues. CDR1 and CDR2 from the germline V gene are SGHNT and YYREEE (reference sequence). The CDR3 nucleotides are TGTGCCAGCAGCTTGGCCCTAGCGGGAGTGGTCAATGAGCAGTTCTTC. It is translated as CASSLALAGVVNEQFF.

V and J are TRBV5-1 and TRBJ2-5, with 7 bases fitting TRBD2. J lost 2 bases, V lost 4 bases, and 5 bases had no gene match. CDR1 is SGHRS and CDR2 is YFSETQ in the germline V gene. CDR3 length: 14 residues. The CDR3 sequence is CASSLVGGQETQYF. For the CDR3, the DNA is TGCGCCAGCAGCCTCGTCGGGGGGCAAGAGACCCAGTACTTC.

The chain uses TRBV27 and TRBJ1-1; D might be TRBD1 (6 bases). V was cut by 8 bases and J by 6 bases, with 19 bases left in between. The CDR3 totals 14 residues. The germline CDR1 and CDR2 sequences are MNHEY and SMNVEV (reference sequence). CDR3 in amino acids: CASSGGRKGAEAFF. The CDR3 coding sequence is TGTGCCAGCTCTGGCGGTCGGAAGGGGGCTGAAGCTTTCTTT.

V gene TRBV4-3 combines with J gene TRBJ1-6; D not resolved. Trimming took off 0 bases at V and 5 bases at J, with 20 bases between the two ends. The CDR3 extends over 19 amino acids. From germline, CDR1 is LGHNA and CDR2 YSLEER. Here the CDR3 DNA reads TGCGCCAGCAGCCAAGATGAATATGGTGAGACAATCGATAATTCACCCCTCCACTTT. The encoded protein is CASSQDEYGETIDNSPLHF.

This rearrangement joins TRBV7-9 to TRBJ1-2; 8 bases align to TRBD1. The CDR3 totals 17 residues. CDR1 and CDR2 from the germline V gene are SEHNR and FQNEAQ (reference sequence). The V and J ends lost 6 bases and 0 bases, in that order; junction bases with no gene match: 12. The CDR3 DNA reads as TGTGCCAGCAGTCAGACAGGGGCCGATAATTCTAACTATGGCTACACCTTC. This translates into CASSQTGADNSNYGYTF.

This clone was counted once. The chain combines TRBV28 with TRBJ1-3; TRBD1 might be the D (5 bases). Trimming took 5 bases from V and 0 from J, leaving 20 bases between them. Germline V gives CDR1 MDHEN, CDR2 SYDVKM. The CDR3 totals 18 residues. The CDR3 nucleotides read TGTGCCAGCAGTCCCGACAGTTATTCCTTGTCCTCTGGAAACACCATATATTTT. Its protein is CASSPDSYSLSSGNTIYF.

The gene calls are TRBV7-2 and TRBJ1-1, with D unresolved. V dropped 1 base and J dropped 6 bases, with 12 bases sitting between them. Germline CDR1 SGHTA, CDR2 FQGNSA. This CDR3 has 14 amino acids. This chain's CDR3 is CASSLVSPKAEAFF. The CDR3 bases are TGTGCCAGCAGCTTAGTCTCCCCGAAGGCTGAAGCTTTCTTT.

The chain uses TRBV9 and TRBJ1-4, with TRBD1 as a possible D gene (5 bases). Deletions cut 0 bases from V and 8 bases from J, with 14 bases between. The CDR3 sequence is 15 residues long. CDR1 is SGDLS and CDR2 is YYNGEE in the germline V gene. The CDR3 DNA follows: TGTGCCAGCAGCGTAGTTGAAGGGGTCGGAGAAAAACTGTTTTTT. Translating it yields CASSVVEGVGEKLFF.

CDR3 bases: TGCAGTGCTAGAGGGAGGGGTGAGCAGTTCTTC. The encoded protein is CSARGRGEQFF. The V and J genes are TRBV20-1 and TRBJ2-1, with D perhaps TRBD2 (6 bases). This CDR3 region has 11 residues. V gave up 1 base and J gave up 9 bases, with 7 bases separating them. Per the germline V gene, CDR1 is DFQATT and CDR2 is SNEGSKA (reference sequence).

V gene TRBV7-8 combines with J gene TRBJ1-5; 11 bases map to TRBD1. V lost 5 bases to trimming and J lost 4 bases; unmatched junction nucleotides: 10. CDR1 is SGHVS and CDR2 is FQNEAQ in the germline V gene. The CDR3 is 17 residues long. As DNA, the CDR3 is TGTGCCAGCAGCAGGACAGGGGGCGCGGCCCAAAATCAGCCCCAGCATTTT. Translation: CASSRTGGAAQNQPQHF.

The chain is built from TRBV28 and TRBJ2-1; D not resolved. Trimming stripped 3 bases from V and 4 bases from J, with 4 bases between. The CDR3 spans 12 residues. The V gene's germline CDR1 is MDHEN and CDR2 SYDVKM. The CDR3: CASSLKYNEQFF. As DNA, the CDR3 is TGTGCCAGCAGTTTGAAGTACAATGAGCAGTTCTTC.

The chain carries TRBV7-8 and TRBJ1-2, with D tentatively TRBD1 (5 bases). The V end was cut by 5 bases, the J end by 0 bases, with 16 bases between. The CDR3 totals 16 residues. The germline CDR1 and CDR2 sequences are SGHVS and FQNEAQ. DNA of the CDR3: TGTGCCAGCAGCCCCAAGGGGCAGGACTCTAACTATGGCTACACCTTC. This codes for CASSPKGQDSNYGYTF.

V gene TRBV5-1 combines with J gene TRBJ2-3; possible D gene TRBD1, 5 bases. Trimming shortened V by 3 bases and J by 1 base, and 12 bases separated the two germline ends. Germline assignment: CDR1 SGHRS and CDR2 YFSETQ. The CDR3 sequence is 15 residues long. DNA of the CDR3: TGCGCCAGCAGCTCTTACAGGTACCGCACAGATACGCAGTATTTT. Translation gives CASSSYRYRTDTQYF.

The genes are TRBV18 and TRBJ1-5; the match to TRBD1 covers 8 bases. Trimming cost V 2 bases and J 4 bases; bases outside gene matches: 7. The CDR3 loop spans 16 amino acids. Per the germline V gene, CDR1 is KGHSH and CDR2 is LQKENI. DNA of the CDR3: TGTGCCAGCTCACCAGGAGGGGACAGGAGTAATCAGCCCCAGCATTTT. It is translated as CASSPGGDRSNQPQHF. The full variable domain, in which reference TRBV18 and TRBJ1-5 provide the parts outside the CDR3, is NAGVMQNPRHLVRRRGQEARLRCSPMKGHSHVYWYRQLPEEGLKFMVYLQKENIIDESGMPKERFSAEFPKEGPSILRIQQVVRGDSAAYFCASSPGGDRSNQPQHFGDGTRLSIL.

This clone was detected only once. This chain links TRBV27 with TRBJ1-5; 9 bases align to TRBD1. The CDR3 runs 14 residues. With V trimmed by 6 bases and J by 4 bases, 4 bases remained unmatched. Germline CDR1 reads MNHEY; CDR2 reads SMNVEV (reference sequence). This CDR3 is CASSRGQGNQPQHF. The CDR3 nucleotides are TGTGCCAGCAGCCGGGGACAGGGAAATCAGCCCCAGCATTTT.

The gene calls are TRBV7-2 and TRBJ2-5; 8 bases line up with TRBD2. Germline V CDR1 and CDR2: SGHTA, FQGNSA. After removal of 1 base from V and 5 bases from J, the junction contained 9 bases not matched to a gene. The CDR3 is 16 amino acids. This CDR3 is CASSLVSGVSGETQYF. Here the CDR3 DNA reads TGTGCCAGCAGCTTAGTTAGCGGGGTCTCCGGGGAGACCCAGTACTTC.

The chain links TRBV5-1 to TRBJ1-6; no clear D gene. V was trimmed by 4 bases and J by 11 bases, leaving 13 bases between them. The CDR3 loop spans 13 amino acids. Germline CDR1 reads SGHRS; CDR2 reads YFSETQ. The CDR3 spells CASSENGRPPLHF. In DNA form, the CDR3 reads TGCGCCAGCAGCGAGAACGGGCGGCCACCCCTCCACTTT.

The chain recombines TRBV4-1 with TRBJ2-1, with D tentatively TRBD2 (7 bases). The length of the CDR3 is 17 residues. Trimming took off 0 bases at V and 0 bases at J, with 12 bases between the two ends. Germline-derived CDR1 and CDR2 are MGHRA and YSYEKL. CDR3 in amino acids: CASSQDEGGSSYNEQFF. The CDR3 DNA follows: TGCGCCAGCAGCCAAGATGAGGGGGGGAGCTCCTACAATGAGCAGTTCTTC.

In DNA form, the CDR3 reads TGCAGCATCCAGACAGGTTTCCCAGGAATGCCCCAGCATTTT. Translated: CSIQTGFPGMPQHF. The chain carries TRBV29-1 and TRBJ1-5; D is possibly TRBD1 (6 bases). The length of the CDR3 is 14 residues. From germline, CDR1 is SQVTM and CDR2 ANQGSEA. With 8 bases removed from V and 9 bases from J, the gap between germline ends came to 23 bases.

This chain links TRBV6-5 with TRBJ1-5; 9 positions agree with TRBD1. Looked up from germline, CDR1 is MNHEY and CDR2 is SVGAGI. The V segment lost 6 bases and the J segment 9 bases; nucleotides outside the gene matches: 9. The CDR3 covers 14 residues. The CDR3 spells CASSEQGADRPQHF. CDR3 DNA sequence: TGTGCCAGCAGCGAACAGGGGGCGGACCGGCCCCAGCATTTT.

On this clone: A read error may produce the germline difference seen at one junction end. The CDR3 reads CASSEGREF. In nucleotides, the CDR3 is TGTGCCAGCAGTGAAGGAAGAGAATTC. The chain combines TRBV6-1 with TRBJ2-7; D is undetermined. This CDR3 comprises 9 residues. Germline-derived CDR1 and CDR2 are MNHNS and SASEGT.

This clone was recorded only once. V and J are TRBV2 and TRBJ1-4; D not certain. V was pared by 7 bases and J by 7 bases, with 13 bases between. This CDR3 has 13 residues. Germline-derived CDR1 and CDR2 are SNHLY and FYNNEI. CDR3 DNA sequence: TGTGCCAGCATCGGTCAGAGAGGTGAAAAACTGTTTTTT. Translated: CASIGQRGEKLFF. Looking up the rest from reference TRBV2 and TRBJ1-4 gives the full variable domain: EPEVTQTPSHQVTQMGQEVILRCVPISNHLYFYWYRQILGQKVEFLVSFYNNEISEKSEIFDDQFSVERPDGSNFTLKIRSTKLEDSAMYFCASIGQRGEKLFFGSGTQLSVL.

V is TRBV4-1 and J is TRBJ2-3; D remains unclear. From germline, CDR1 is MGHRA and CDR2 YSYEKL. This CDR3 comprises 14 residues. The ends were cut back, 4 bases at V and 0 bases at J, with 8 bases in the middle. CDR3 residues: CASSLHPSTDTQYF. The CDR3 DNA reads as TGCGCCAGCAGCCTCCACCCTAGCACAGATACGCAGTATTTT.

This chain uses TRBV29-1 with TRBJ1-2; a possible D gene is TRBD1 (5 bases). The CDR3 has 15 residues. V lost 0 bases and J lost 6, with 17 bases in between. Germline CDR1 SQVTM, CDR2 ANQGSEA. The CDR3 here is CSVEEGREKPDGYTF. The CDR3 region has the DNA TGCAGCGTTGAAGAGGGACGGGAGAAACCTGATGGCTACACCTTC.

The chain's CDR3 is CSVEEGMNTEAFF. In nucleotides, the CDR3 is TGCAGCGTTGAGGAGGGCATGAACACTGAAGCTTTCTTT. This chain uses TRBV29-1 with TRBJ1-1, with D unclear. The CDR3 length is 13 residues. The V end lost 3 bases, the J end lost 0 bases, and 8 bases lay between the germline ends. In germline, CDR1 is SQVTM, CDR2 ANQGSEA.

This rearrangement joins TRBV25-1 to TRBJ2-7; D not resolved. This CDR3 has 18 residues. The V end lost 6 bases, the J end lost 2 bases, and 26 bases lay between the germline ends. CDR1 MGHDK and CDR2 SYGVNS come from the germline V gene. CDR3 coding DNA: TGTGCCAGCAGCATAGCTACAGAGATGACCACACAGACCTACGAGCAGTACTTC. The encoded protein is CASSIATEMTTQTYEQYF.

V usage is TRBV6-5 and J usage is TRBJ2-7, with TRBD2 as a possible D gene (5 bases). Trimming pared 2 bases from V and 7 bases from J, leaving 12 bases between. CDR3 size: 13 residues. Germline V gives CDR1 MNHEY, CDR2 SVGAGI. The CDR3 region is CASSYPSSGEQYF. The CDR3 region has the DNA TGTGCCAGCAGTTACCCGTCCTCGGGGGAGCAGTACTTC.